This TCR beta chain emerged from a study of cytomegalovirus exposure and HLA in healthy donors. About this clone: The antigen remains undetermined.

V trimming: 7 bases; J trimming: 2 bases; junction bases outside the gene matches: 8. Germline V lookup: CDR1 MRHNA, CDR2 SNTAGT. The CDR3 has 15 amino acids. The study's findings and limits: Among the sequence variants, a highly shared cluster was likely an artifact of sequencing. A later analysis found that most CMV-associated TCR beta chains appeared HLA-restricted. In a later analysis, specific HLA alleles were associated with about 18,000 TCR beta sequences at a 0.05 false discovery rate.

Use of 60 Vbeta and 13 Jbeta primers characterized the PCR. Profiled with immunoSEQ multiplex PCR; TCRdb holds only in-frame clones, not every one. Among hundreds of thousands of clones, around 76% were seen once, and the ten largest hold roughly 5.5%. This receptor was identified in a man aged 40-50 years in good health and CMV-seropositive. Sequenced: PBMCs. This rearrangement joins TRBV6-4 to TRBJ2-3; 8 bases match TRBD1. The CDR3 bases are TGTGCCAGCAAGCCGACAGGGGCGTACACAGATACGCAGTATTTT. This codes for CASKPTGAYTDTQYF.